Listed below are T cell receptor beta chains from one sample, sequenced in a study of blood T cell repertoires in COVID-19. The method was immunoSEQ multiplex PCR; TCRdb's version includes in-frame clones alone and lacks a portion of them. The sample holds about 300,000 clones, 85% to 90% seen once. The material sequenced was peripheral blood. These receptor sequences come from a man aged 70 or older with acute or convalescent COVID-19. CDR3s leave out the opening cysteine and the closing phenylalanine or tryptophan.

CDR3 protein | V gene
SASYSFYSNQPQH | TRBV20-1
ATSRDGTSGTDTQY | TRBV15
ASSSPGTIVRGEQF | TRBV7-2
AWSPLAGSGANVLT | TRBV30
ASSQAPRTGNNEQF | TRBV3-1/TRBV3-2
ASQTGGYYGYT | TRBV28
SASPPTVFDSPLH | TRBV20-1
ASSLEAGDTEAF | TRBV5-1
AISESDRGRNSPLH | TRBV10-3
AWSVKMTGPMNTEAF | TRBV30
ASSHSDRGHEQY | TRBV3-1/TRBV3-2
ASSLDSLNYGYT | TRBV7-9
ASSFRQGNEKLF | TRBV13
ASSRDSIHGNSPLH | TRBV27
ASSLRLGDKSYEQY | TRBV27
AWSGFGTPNSGNGETQY | TRBV30
ASSQQGYGYT | TRBV6-2/TRBV6-3
ASSLDGQGDTGELF | TRBV7-8
ASSEARQGTEAF | TRBV2
ASSQSGTGDSGANVLT | TRBV4-3
ASSLGGRVTDTQY | TRBV7-6
ASSLKALAGGIDTGELF | TRBV7-2
ASGGGQENTDTQY | TRBV4-1
ASSFRGARTEAF | TRBV27
SVEGQGGAEAF | TRBV29-1
ASSRDTTYEQY | TRBV7-9
ASSFRASRRDTEAF | TRBV7-2
ASSYRDRATDTQY | TRBV6-5
ASSPTGSTNEKLF | TRBV3-1/TRBV3-2
AWSGVSTDTQY | TRBV30
SASQNEKLF | TRBV20-1
ASSREGGSPYEQY | TRBV18
ASSYRDTNYEQY | TRBV27
ASSRGANTEAF | TRBV7-3
ASSLLGQGQETQY | TRBV7-2
ATSRDTDREAQH | TRBV15
ASSSDGFYGYT | TRBV5-4
ATRKTPTNEKLF | TRBV15
ATSSGGLGAAF | TRBV15
ASIDRGAKNIQY | TRBV6-9
ASSPGGAAGEQF | TRBV7-3
ASSLETGFGYGYT | TRBV7-9
ASSMVASGSQEQY | TRBV19
ASSRPRQGTDTQY | TRBV7-2
AWERAGELF | TRBV30
ASRRQGGTGELF | TRBV19
ASSSRLTGSYEQY | TRBV11-2
ASSPLPRDTGPGELF | TRBV18
ASHSRGTGPYNEQF | TRBV6-4
ASSDRNRARDEQF | TRBV10-2
ASSPYPPPTGAKGYT | TRBV11-2
ASSQDNWGRGY | TRBV4-2
ATSEWTGMTTGELF | TRBV24-1
ASSLGTSGTDTQY | TRBV3-1/TRBV3-2
ASSLTLTDSGSPLH | TRBV4-3